In its sample, the clone carrying this T cell receptor beta chain was seen a few times. The data were taken from a study of T cells in Graves' hyperthyroidism and ophthalmopathy. Germline assignment: CDR1 DFQATT and CDR2 SNEGSKA (reference sequence). The CDR3 is 12 residues long. Deletions cut 4 bases from V and 3 bases from J, with 9 bases between. From RNA transcripts, TCR beta CDR3 regions were amplified. Initially, a first-round RT-PCR of the TCR CDR3 employed the HTBI primer set. MiXCR, run by TCRdb on the multiplex PCR reads, gives a single entry per CDR3 protein. This repertoire shows roughly 500,000 distinct CDR3 sequences, 40% to 50% found once; its top ten account for approximately 44%.

The rearrangement links TRBV20-1 to TRBJ1-2; the D is unclear. The receptor was isolated from an adult woman with Graves' disease, either hyperthyroidism or ophthalmopathy (not recorded which). Sample: peripheral blood or thyroid tissue (not recorded which). CDR3 nucleotides: TGCAGTGCTAAGAACGGGGACTATGGCTACACCTTC. Its protein product is CSAKNGDYGYTF.